A selection of T cell receptor beta chains follows, all from one sample in a study of blood T cell repertoires in COVID-19. The assay was immunoSEQ multiplex PCR, and TCRdb's table has in-frame clones only and misses some. In the table there are under 300,000 clones, 88% of which are singletons. The specimen sequenced was peripheral blood. The source is a woman aged 40 to 50 who had recovered from COVID-19. CDR3s include the opening cysteine and the closing phenylalanine or tryptophan. The D gene is left open where the match is weak. Clone size is shown for a subset of rows, as once, few, many or a class of expanded clone.

v_call	clone_size	d_call	j_call	cdr3_nt	cdr3_aa
TRBV7-3	-	TRBD1	TRBJ2-1	TGTGCCAGCAGCTTAGTGGACAGGGGGTTGGATGAGCAGTTCTTC	CASSLVDRGLDEQFF
TRBV20-1	once	-	TRBJ2-1	TGCAGTGCTAGAAGAGATGAGCAGTTCTTC	CSARRDEQFF
TRBV19	-	TRBD2	TRBJ2-3	TGTGCCAGTAGTACGTGGCTAGCGGGCACAGATACGCAGTATTTT	CASSTWLAGTDTQYF
TRBV5-4	-	-	TRBJ1-2	TGTGCCAGCTCGCGGGGGGGGACTAACTATGGCTACACCTTC	CASSRGGTNYGYTF
TRBV3-1/TRBV3-2	once	TRBD2	TRBJ2-1	TGTGCCAGCAGTCGCTATAGACTAGCGGGGGGTTCGAGCTCCTACAATGAGCAGTTCTTC	CASSRYRLAGGSSSYNEQFF
TRBV2	-	TRBD2	TRBJ2-7	TGTGCCAGCAGTGGGCTAGCGGGAGCTCGGTACGAGCAGTACTTC	CASSGLAGARYEQYF
TRBV27	-	TRBD1	TRBJ2-5	TGTGCCAGCAGTCACAGGGACAGCCAAGAGACCCAGTACTTC	CASSHRDSQETQYF
TRBV7-8	-	TRBD2	TRBJ2-1	TGTGCCAGCAGACCTACTAGCGGAAGCTCCTACAATGAGCAGTTCTTC	CASRPTSGSSYNEQFF
TRBV5-6	-	-	TRBJ2-7	TGTGCCAGCAGCTTGGCGCGGGCGTCCTACGAGCAGTACTTC	CASSLARASYEQYF
TRBV30	-	-	TRBJ2-1	TGTGCCTGGAGTGAGTCCTCCACTGGTCCGTTCTTC	CAWSESSTGPFF
TRBV25-1	-	TRBD1	TRBJ1-4	TGTGCCAGCAGAGACAGGGTAGGGAATGAAAAACTGTTTTTT	CASRDRVGNEKLFF
TRBV27	-	TRBD2	TRBJ2-7	TGTGCCAGCAGTTTAACTAGCGGGAGTCTGTACGAGCAGTACTTC	CASSLTSGSLYEQYF
TRBV9	-	-	TRBJ2-7	TGTGCCAGCAGCGTAGGAGGTGACGGCTACGAGCAGTACTTC	CASSVGGDGYEQYF
TRBV3-1/TRBV3-2	-	TRBD1	TRBJ2-3	TGTGCCAGCAGCGGCCTCGGGGCCTTCGGACAGGGTAGAATTACTAGCACAGATACGCAGTATTTT	CASSGLGAFGQGRITSTDTQYF
TRBV3-1/TRBV3-2	-	-	TRBJ1-2	TGTGCCAGCAGCCAAGGTCGGGGGGCGGTTGGCTACACCTTC	CASSQGRGAVGYTF
TRBV2	-	-	TRBJ2-5	TGTGCCAGCAGTGAAGACAGAGGCAGGGGACAAGAGACCCAGTACTTC	CASSEDRGRGQETQYF
TRBV24-1	-	TRBD1	TRBJ1-5	TGTGCCACCAGTGATTGGACAGGGACCAGGCCCCAGCATTTT	CATSDWTGTRPQHF
TRBV11-1	few	TRBD1	TRBJ2-2	TGTGCCAGCAGCGGTGGACAGGGGCCAAACACCGGGGAGCTGTTTTTT	CASSGGQGPNTGELFF
TRBV6-6	-	TRBD1	TRBJ1-4	TGTGCCGGGCAGGGGGGCCTAAAAAATGAAAAACTGTTTTTT	CAGQGGLKNEKLFF
TRBV5-4	-	TRBD1	TRBJ1-4	TGTGCCAGCAGCAAAGACCGGACAGGAGGGTATGAAAAACTGTTTTTT	CASSKDRTGGYEKLFF
TRBV2	-	-	TRBJ2-7	TGTGCCAGCAGAACAGGCCCCGCTTACGAGCAGTACTTC	CASRTGPAYEQYF
TRBV7-3	-	-	TRBJ1-3	TGTGCCAGCAGCCATCCGGGATCATCACTATATTTT	CASSHPGSSLYF
TRBV6-1	once	TRBD1	TRBJ2-7	TGTGCCAGCAGTGTGGGACAGGGCAGGAACTACGAGCAGTACTTC	CASSVGQGRNYEQYF
TRBV5-4	-	-	TRBJ2-7	TGTGCCAGCAGCCCGGGGGGCAGGGCGTACGAGCAGTACTTC	CASSPGGRAYEQYF
TRBV7-2	-	-	TRBJ1-2	TGTGCCAGCAGCGGGCGGACAGCCTATGGCTACACCTTC	CASSGRTAYGYTF
TRBV19	-	TRBD1	TRBJ1-4	TGTGCCAGTAGTACCTTGACAGGGGGCTTTGAAAAACTGTTTTTT	CASSTLTGGFEKLFF
TRBV24-1	once	-	TRBJ2-3	TGTGCCACCAGTGATTTGACACAGGGGGGGGCAGATACGCAGTATTTT	CATSDLTQGGADTQYF
TRBV6-1	-	-	TRBJ2-3	TGTGCCAGCAGTGAAAGGTCAGGGCCTAGCACAGATACGCAGTATTTT	CASSERSGPSTDTQYF
TRBV5-6	-	-	TRBJ2-4	TGTGCCAGCAGCTCGGACAAGCCGGCGGCCAAAAACATTCAGTACTTC	CASSSDKPAAKNIQYF
TRBV18	-	-	TRBJ2-1	TGTGCCAGCTCACCACTCCAGGGTAGCATCCACAATGAGCAGTTCTTC	CASSPLQGSIHNEQFF
TRBV24-1	once	-	TRBJ2-6	TGTGCCACCAGTGATTCCCTCGGGACTTCCTTCTCTGGGGCCAACGTCCTGACTTTC	CATSDSLGTSFSGANVLTF
TRBV2	-	-	TRBJ1-2	TGTGCCAGCAGTGAAGAGGTGGAGGGGTATGGCTACACCTTC	CASSEEVEGYGYTF
TRBV6-5	-	-	TRBJ2-7	TGTGCCAGCAGTCACCAAACCTCTACCTACGAGCAGTACTTC	CASSHQTSTYEQYF
TRBV5-1	-	TRBD2	TRBJ2-3	TGCGCCAGCAGACATACTAGCGGGGGGGCGGCAGATACGCAGTATTTT	CASRHTSGGAADTQYF
TRBV24-1	-	TRBD1	TRBJ2-1	TGTGCCACCAGTGAAGGGACAGCAGACAATGAGCAGTTCTTC	CATSEGTADNEQFF
TRBV3-1/TRBV3-2	-	TRBD1	TRBJ2-5	TGTGCCAGCAGCCCCTCGGGACAGGGGTACGCGACCCAGTACTTC	CASSPSGQGYATQYF
TRBV3-1/TRBV3-2	-	TRBD2	TRBJ2-1	TGTGCCAGCAGCCAAGATAGAACTAGCGGATTCTCCTACAATGAGCAGTTCTTC	CASSQDRTSGFSYNEQFF